The source of this T cell receptor (beta chain) is a study of blood T cell repertoires in COVID-19. There are 13 residues in the CDR3. Looked up from germline, CDR1 is MNHEY and CDR2 is SMNVEV (reference sequence). The V and J ends lost 2 bases and 7 bases respectively, with 9 bases between them. Measured with immunoSEQ multiplex PCR; TCRdb has only the in-frame clones, and not every one. The table has 110,000 to 150,000 clones, around 86% seen once. The sequenced material came from peripheral blood. This TCR was sampled from a human donor in a cohort sampled during active COVID-19. The chain couples TRBV27 to TRBJ2-1; D is ambiguous. In nucleotides, the CDR3 is TGTGCCAGCAGTTTACTCGAGGTGAATGAGCAGTTCTTC. Translating gives CASSLLEVNEQFF.